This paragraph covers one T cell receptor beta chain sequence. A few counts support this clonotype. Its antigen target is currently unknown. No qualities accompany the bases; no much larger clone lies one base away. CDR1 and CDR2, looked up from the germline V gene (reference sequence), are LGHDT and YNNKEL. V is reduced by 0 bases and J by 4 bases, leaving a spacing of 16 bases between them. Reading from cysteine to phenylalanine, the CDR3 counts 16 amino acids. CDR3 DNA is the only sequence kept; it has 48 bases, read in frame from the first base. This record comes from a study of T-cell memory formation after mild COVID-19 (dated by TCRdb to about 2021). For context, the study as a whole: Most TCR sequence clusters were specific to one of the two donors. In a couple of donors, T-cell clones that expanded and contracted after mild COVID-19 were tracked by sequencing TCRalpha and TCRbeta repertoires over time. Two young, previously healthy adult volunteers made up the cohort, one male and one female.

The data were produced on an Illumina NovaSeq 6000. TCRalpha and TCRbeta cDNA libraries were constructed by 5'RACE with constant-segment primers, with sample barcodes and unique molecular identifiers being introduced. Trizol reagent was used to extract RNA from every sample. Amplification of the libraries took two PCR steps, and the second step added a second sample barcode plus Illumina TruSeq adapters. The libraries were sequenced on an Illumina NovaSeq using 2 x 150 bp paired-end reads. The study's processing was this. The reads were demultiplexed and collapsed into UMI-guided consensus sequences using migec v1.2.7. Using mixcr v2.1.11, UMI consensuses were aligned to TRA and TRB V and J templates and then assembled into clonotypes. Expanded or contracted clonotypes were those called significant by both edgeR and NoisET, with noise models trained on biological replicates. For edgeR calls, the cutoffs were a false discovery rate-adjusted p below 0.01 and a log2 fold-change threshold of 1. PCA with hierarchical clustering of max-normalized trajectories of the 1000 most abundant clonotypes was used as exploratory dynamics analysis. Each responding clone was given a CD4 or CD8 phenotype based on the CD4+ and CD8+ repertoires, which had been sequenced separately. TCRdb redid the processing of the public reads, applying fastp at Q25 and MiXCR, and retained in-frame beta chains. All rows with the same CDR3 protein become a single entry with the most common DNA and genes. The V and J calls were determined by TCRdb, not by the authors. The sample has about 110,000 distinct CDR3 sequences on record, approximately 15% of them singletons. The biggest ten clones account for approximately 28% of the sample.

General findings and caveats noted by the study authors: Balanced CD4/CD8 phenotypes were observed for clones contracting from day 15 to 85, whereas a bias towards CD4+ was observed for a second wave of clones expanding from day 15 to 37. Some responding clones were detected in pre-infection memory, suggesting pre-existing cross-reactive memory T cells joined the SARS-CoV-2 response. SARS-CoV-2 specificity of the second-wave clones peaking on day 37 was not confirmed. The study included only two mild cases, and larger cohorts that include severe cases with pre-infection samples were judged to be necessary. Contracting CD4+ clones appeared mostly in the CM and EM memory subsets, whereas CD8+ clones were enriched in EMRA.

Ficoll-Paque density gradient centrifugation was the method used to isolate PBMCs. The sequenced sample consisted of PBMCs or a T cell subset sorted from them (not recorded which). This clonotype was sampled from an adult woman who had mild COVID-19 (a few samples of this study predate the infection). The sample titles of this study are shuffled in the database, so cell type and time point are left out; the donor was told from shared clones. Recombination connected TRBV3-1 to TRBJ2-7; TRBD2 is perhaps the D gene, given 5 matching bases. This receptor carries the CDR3 CASSQERSGIAYEQYF. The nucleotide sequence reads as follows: TGTGCCAGCAGCCAAGAAAGGTCCGGGATAGCGTACGAGCAGTACTTC.